This T cell receptor (beta chain) was sequenced during a study of blood T cells in healthy people across ages. The draw of peripheral blood yielded around 9.6 milliliters from each donor. Together with a sample-barcoded 5' primer, a J-beta primer mix was included in a second PCR lasting roughly 6 to 12 cycles. A template-switch adaptor with 12 random nucleotides tagged each cDNA molecule. From the 5' RACE reads, TCRdb called clonotypes with MiXCR, one entry per CDR3 protein. The table shows about 1,800,000 distinct CDR3 sequences, with 28% occurring only once. Overall study results and limits: Fewer expanded clones and more diversity marked long-lived versus aged donors. Age advanced and TCR beta diversity per million T cells fell, roughly linearly.

This clonotype was recorded a few times. Antigen: not known. The receptor's source is a woman in her 30s in good health. The material sequenced was blood.

The CDR3 bases are TGTGCCAGCAGTAAACGACAGGGAAATTTTTTCGAGCAGTACTTC. It translates to CASSKRQGNFFEQYF. The chain recombines TRBV28 with TRBJ2-1, with 7 bases that match TRBD1. The closer fit of TRBJ2-7 to the DNA end suggests the J call may be wrong. The CDR3 is made up of 15 amino acids. CDR1 is MDHEN and CDR2 is SYDVKM in the germline V gene.